The 28 T cell receptor beta chains below all came from one sample that was sequenced in a study of blood T cell repertoires in COVID-19. TCRdb's copy holds only in-frame clones and misses some; the assay was immunoSEQ multiplex PCR. The sample has about 520,000 clones, approximately 85% seen once; the top ten hold approximately 2.9%. Sequencing was carried out using peripheral blood. The receptor set was obtained from a human donor in a cohort sampled during active COVID-19.

For the CDR3, the DNA is TGTGCCAGCAGCGGACTACAAGAGACCCAGTACTTC. Amino acids: CASSGLQETQYF. The genes are TRBV21-1 and TRBJ2-5; the D call in the table, TRBD2, was not verified against the DNA. TRBV21-1 is a documented pseudogene. The CDR3 runs to 12 residues.

The chain carries TRBV13 and TRBJ2-2; TRBD2 aligns across 8 bases. CDR3 length equals 16 residues. J lost 5 bases, V lost 5 bases, and 10 bases had no gene match. The germline CDR1 and CDR2 sequences are PRHDT and FYEKMQ (reference sequence). The CDR3 bases are TGTGCCAGCAGCCCGCGTCCGGGACTAGTAACCGGGGAGCTGTTTTTT. This translates into CASSPRPGLVTGELFF.

This chain joins TRBV18 and TRBJ2-2; 13 bases match TRBD2. V shed 3 bases and J 4 bases; nucleotides not matched to a gene: 2. Looked up from germline, CDR1 is KGHSH and CDR2 is LQKENI. This CDR3 has 16 residues. CDR3: CASSPGLAGVTGELFF. CDR3 nucleotides: TGTGCCAGCTCACCCGGACTAGCGGGAGTCACCGGGGAGCTGTTTTTT.

The chain uses TRBV25-1 and TRBJ2-7; TRBD1 aligns across 9 bases. The CDR3 consists of 14 residues. Trimming took 5 bases from V and 3 from J; bases not matched to a gene: 5. The germline V gene encodes CDR1 MGHDK and CDR2 SYGVNS. Here the CDR3 reads CASSPRDRVYEQYF. The DNA of the CDR3 is TGTGCCAGCAGTCCCCGGGACAGGGTCTACGAGCAGTACTTC.

This clone was seen only a few times. Written as DNA, the CDR3 is TGTGCCAGCAGCTCCCGTACACAGCTAGGGGAGCTGTTTTTT. This sequence encodes CASSSRTQLGELFF. V gene TRBV9 combines with J gene TRBJ2-2, with no clear D. Germline lookup yields CDR1 SGDLS and CDR2 YYNGEE. This CDR3 comprises 14 residues. V was shortened by 4 bases and J by 8 bases, with 15 bases between the two germline ends. The full variable domain, in which reference TRBV9 and TRBJ2-2 provide the parts outside the CDR3, is DSGVTQTPKHLITATGQRVTLRCSPRSGDLSVYWYQQSLDQGLQFLIQYYNGEERAKGNILERFSAQQFPDLHSELNLSSLELGDSALYFCASSSRTQLGELFFGEGSRLTVL.

The V and J genes are TRBV28 and TRBJ2-1; TRBD2 agrees at 7 bases. Germline lookup yields CDR1 MDHEN and CDR2 SYDVKM. The CDR3 spans 14 residues. The trim removed 3 bases at V and 8 bases at J, leaving 7 bases unmatched. The CDR3 is CASSLGREDDEQFF. Here the CDR3 DNA reads TGTGCCAGCAGTTTGGGGAGGGAGGATGATGAGCAGTTCTTC.

The chain carries TRBV28 and TRBJ2-7; 9 bases align to TRBD2. The V and J ends lost 4 bases and 2 bases, in that order; junction bases with no gene match: 6. CDR1 MDHEN and CDR2 SYDVKM come from the germline V gene. The CDR3 is made up of 15 amino acids. The CDR3 DNA reads TGTGCCAGCAGTTACAGCGGGAGGACCCCCTACGAGCAGTACTTC. Translation gives CASSYSGRTPYEQYF.

The chain combines TRBV19 with TRBJ1-2, with D uncertain. This CDR3 is 11 amino acids long. CDR1 and CDR2 (germline): LNHDA, SQIVND (reference sequence). V lost 3 bases and J lost 9, with 8 bases in between. CDR3 amino acids: CASSISGSYTF. In DNA, the CDR3 is TGTGCCAGTAGTATTTCCGGGAGCTACACCTTC. Complete variable domain (other parts from reference TRBV19 and TRBJ1-2): DGGITQSPKYLFRKEGQNVTLSCEQNLNHDAMYWYRQDPGQGLRLIYYSQIVNDFQKGDIAEGYSVSREKKESFPLTVTSAQKNPTAFYLCASSISGSYTFGSGTRLTVV.

This chain connects TRBV9 to TRBJ1-6, with a possible D match to TRBD1 (6 bases). Germline V lookup: CDR1 SGDLS, CDR2 YYNGEE. The CDR3 runs to 15 residues. Trimming shortened V by 3 bases and J by 6 bases, and 13 bases separated the two germline ends. CDR3 coding DNA: TGTGCCAGCAGCGCACCTGGGGGCGGTAATTCACCCCTCCACTTT. It encodes CASSAPGGGNSPLHF.

CDR3 protein: CASSQSRVNEKLFF. The CDR3 bases are TGTGCCAGCTCACAATCACGGGTTAATGAAAAACTGTTTTTT. The chain uses TRBV18 and TRBJ1-4, with unresolved D. CDR3 length equals 14 residues. Trimming took off 4 bases at V and 4 bases at J, with 10 bases between the two ends. CDR1 and CDR2 (germline): KGHSH, LQKENI. Looking up the rest from reference TRBV18 and TRBJ1-4 gives the full variable domain: NAGVMQNPRHLVRRRGQEARLRCSPMKGHSHVYWYRQLPEEGLKFMVYLQKENIIDESGMPKERFSAEFPKEGPSILRIQQVVRGDSAAYFCASSQSRVNEKLFFGSGTQLSVL.

This clone is a singleton in its sample. The chain joins TRBV9 to TRBJ1-1, with D maybe TRBD1 (5 bases). CDR3 size: 13 residues. Trimming cost V 3 bases and J 1 base, with 7 bases left between them. Germline V gene data show CDR1 as SGDLS and CDR2 as YYNGEE. Here the CDR3 DNA reads TGTGCCAGCAGCGGACAGTCGAACACTGAAGCTTTCTTT. Protein sequence: CASSGQSNTEAFF.

This clone was detected a few times. J is TRBJ1-5 and V is TRBV5-1; the D gene is possibly TRBD1 (5 bases). V was pared by 0 bases and J by 7 bases, with 14 bases between. There are 15 residues in the CDR3. Germline-derived CDR1 and CDR2 are SGHRS and YFSETQ. As DNA, the CDR3 is TGCGCCAGCAGCTTGGGTGGAGGGGAAGGCCAGCCCCAGCATTTT. Translating it yields CASSLGGGEGQPQHF.

The rearrangement links TRBV5-1 to TRBJ2-5; 7 nucleotides agree with TRBD2. CDR1 is SGHRS, CDR2 YFSETQ, per germline. The CDR3 totals 15 residues. V dropped 0 bases and J dropped 5; count of bases not matched to a gene: 7. CDR3 coding DNA: TGCGCCAGCAGCTTGGGCCCCGCGGGAGTGGAGACCCAGTACTTC. It translates to CASSLGPAGVETQYF.

Written as DNA, the CDR3 is TGTGCCAGCAGCCAAACCCACAGGGGGTCTGGAAACACCATATATTTT. Translation: CASSQTHRGSGNTIYF. J is TRBJ1-3 and V is TRBV3-1 (or the pseudogene TRBV3-2); 8 positions match TRBD1. The CDR3 consists of 16 residues. Trimming at V came to 2 bases and at J to 1 base, leaving 4 bases not matched to a gene. The germline CDR1 and CDR2 sequences are LGHDT and YNNKEL (reference sequence).

This clone was picked up one time. The rearrangement joins TRBV29-1 to TRBJ2-3; 8 bases line up with TRBD1. Per the germline V gene, CDR1 is SQVTM and CDR2 is ANQGSEA. V lost 4 bases and J lost 0; bases outside the gene matches: 3. The CDR3 length is 14 residues. CDR3 sequence reads: CSVGTGSSTDTQYF. DNA for the CDR3: TGCAGCGTTGGGACAGGGTCGAGCACAGATACGCAGTATTTT.

The chain carries TRBV9 and TRBJ2-2; TRBD1 matches at 10 bases. CDR1 SGDLS and CDR2 YYNGEE come from the germline V gene. J was trimmed by 15 bases and V by 0 bases; bases with no gene match: 2. The CDR3 has 12 residues. CDR3 DNA sequence: TGTGCCAGCAGCGTAGGGGACAGGGGTTTGTTTTTT. This translates into CASSVGDRGLFF.

V and J are TRBV3-1 (or the pseudogene TRBV3-2) and TRBJ1-4, with D unresolved. CDR1 is LGHDT, CDR2 YNNKEL, per germline (reference sequence). The CDR3 runs to 15 residues. Between the trimmed V and J ends, which lost 2 bases and 0 bases, there was a span of 7 bases. CDR3 in amino acids: CASSQRQTTNEKLFF. The CDR3 bases are TGTGCCAGCAGCCAACGACAAACAACTAATGAAAAACTGTTTTTT.

This rearrangement joins TRBV5-1 to TRBJ2-7; no clear D. The CDR3 extends over 13 amino acids. In germline, CDR1 is SGHRS, CDR2 YFSETQ. V shed 0 bases and J shed 5 bases, with 9 bases lying between them. The CDR3 protein is CASSLDLGDEQYF. The CDR3 DNA is TGCGCCAGCAGCTTGGATCTGGGCGACGAGCAGTACTTC.

V usage is TRBV18 and J usage is TRBJ1-2; 10 nucleotides match TRBD1. The CDR3 runs 16 residues. Looked up from germline, CDR1 is KGHSH and CDR2 is LQKENI. V dropped 6 bases and J dropped 3; count of bases not matched to a gene: 10. The CDR3 DNA is TGTGCCAGCTCTCCCCTTCCCGGGACAGGGGACTATGGCTACACCTTC. It specifies CASSPLPGTGDYGYTF. Based on the CDR3 plus reference TRBV18 and TRBJ1-2, the full variable domain is NAGVMQNPRHLVRRRGQEARLRCSPMKGHSHVYWYRQLPEEGLKFMVYLQKENIIDESGMPKERFSAEFPKEGPSILRIQQVVRGDSAAYFCASSPLPGTGDYGYTFGSGTRLTVV.

This chain links TRBV20-1 with TRBJ2-1; TRBD2 matches at 11 bases. The length of the CDR3 is 16 residues. The V gene's germline CDR1 is DFQATT and CDR2 SNEGSKA (reference sequence). With 3 bases clipped from V and 2 bases from J, the junction kept 6 bases outside the gene matches. CDR3 nucleotides: TGCAGTGCTAGTGGGTCTAGCGGGGGGACCTACAATGAGCAGTTCTTC. It specifies CSASGSSGGTYNEQFF.

Turning to this clone: Additional DNA sequences in this sample encode the identical CDR3. The chain recombines TRBV3-1 (or the pseudogene TRBV3-2) with TRBJ2-7; 9 bases map to TRBD1. The CDR3 is 14 residues long. The germline gives CDR1 LGHDT, CDR2 YNNKEL (reference sequence). V lost 4 bases and J lost 2; bases outside the gene matches: 3. The CDR3 bases are TGTGCCAGCAGCCCGGGACAGGGACCCTACGAGCAGTACTTC. Translation gives CASSPGQGPYEQYF.

The CDR3 is CASSSGDSTDTQYF. CDR3 DNA sequence: TGCGCCAGCAGCTCAGGGGACAGCACAGATACGCAGTATTTT. The rearrangement joins TRBV5-1 to TRBJ2-3; D may be TRBD1 (6 bases). Trimming removed 3 bases at V and 0 bases at J, with 8 bases between. Germline V lookup: CDR1 SGHRS, CDR2 YFSETQ. There are 14 residues in the CDR3.

V usage is TRBV21-1 and J usage is TRBJ1-1. TRBV21-1 is designated a pseudogene. CDR3 length equals 15 residues. The CDR3 DNA follows: TGTGCCAGCAGCGAGGATGGGTTCATGAACACTGAAGCTTTCTTT. Amino acids: CASSEDGFMNTEAFF.

This sequence joins TRBV5-4 and TRBJ2-3, with TRBD1 matching over 9 bases. The CDR3 has 17 residues. With V trimmed by 2 bases and J by 4 bases, 11 bases remained unmatched. Germline V lookup: CDR1 SGHNT, CDR2 YYREEE (reference sequence). CDR3 loop: CASSFRPGTGYADTQYF. The DNA of the CDR3 is TGTGCCAGCAGCTTCCGTCCCGGGACAGGGTATGCAGATACGCAGTATTTT.

The CDR3 reads CASNTLHSGNTIYF. The CDR3 coding sequence is TGTGCCAGCAACACGTTACACTCTGGAAACACCATATATTTT. The chain is built from TRBV28 and TRBJ1-3; D is uncertain. This CDR3 has 14 residues. CDR1 is MDHEN and CDR2 is SYDVKM in the germline V gene. V lost 7 bases to trimming and J lost 0 bases, with 10 bases between them.

The chain recombines TRBV24-1 with TRBJ1-2, with a possible D match to TRBD1 (5 bases). The CDR3 has 15 amino acids. Trimming cost V 4 bases and J 3 bases, with 14 bases left between them. CDR1 is KGHDR and CDR2 is SFDVKD in the germline V gene. The CDR3 sequence is CATSDQGGVDYGYTF. The CDR3 nucleotides are TGTGCCACCAGTGACCAGGGTGGTGTCGACTATGGCTACACCTTC.

This chain links TRBV5-5 with TRBJ2-7; maybe TRBD2 (5 bases). CDR1 is SGHKS, CDR2 YYEKEE, per germline (reference sequence). This CDR3 has 16 amino acids. The V and J ends lost 3 bases and 9 bases respectively, with 25 bases between them. The CDR3: CASSWARAEGVTVQYF. The CDR3 nucleotides read TGTGCCAGCAGCTGGGCGAGGGCGGAAGGAGTTACGGTGCAGTACTTC.

The V gene is TRBV2, the J gene TRBJ1-2; no firm D call. This CDR3 contains 13 residues. Germline V gives CDR1 SNHLY, CDR2 FYNNEI. With 7 bases removed from V and 2 bases from J, the gap between germline ends came to 11 bases. For the CDR3, the DNA is TGTGCCAGCAAATACAGTGGGAACTATGGCTACACCTTC. This gives the protein CASKYSGNYGYTF.